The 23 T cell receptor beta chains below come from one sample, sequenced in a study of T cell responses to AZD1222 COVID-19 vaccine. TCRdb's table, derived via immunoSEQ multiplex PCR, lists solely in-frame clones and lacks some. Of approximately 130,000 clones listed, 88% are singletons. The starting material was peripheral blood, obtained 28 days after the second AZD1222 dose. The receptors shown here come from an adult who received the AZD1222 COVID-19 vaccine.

CDR3 nucleotides: TGTGCCATCAGTGAGTTCCAGAACACTGAAGCTTTCTTT. This translates into CAISEFQNTEAFF. V usage is TRBV10-3 and J usage is TRBJ1-1, with D unclear. Germline assignment: CDR1 ENHRY and CDR2 SYGVKD. The V end lost 1 base, the J end lost 1 base, and 4 bases lay between the germline ends. The CDR3 is made up of 13 amino acids.

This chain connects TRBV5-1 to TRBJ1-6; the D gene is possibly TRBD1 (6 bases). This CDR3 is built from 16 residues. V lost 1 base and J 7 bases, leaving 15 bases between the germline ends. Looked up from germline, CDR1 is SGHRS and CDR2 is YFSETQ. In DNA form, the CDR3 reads TGCGCCAGCAGCTTGACAGGGCCAGCGGGCAATTCACCCCTCCACTTT. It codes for CASSLTGPAGNSPLHF.

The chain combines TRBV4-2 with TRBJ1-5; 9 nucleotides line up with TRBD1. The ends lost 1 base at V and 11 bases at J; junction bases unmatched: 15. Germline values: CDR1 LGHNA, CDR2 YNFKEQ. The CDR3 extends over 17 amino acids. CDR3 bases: TGTGCCAGCAGCCAAGTTCCCGGGACAGGGTCCCTCTCGGCCCAGCATTTT. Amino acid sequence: CASSQVPGTGSLSAQHF.

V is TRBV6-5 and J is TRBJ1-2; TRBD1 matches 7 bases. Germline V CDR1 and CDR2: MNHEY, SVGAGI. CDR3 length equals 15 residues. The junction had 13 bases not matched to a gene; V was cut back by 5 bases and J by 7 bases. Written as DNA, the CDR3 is TGTGCCAGCAGTAATTCGGGACAGCCAGTCGGTGGCTACACCTTC. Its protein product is CASSNSGQPVGGYTF.

For the CDR3, the DNA is TGTGCCAGCAGCTCCCGCTCGACAGGCGGGCCTGAAAAACTGTTTTTT. Protein: CASSSRSTGGPEKLFF. The gene calls are TRBV13 and TRBJ1-4, with D tentatively TRBD1 (6 bases). The CDR3 loop spans 16 amino acids. Germline CDR1 reads PRHDT; CDR2 reads FYEKMQ (reference sequence). With 4 bases removed from V and 7 bases from J, the gap between germline ends came to 19 bases.

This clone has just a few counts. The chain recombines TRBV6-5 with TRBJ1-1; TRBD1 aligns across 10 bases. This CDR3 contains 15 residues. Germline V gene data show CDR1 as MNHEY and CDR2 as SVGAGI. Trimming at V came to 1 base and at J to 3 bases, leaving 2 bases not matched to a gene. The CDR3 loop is CASSYFGTGDTEAFF. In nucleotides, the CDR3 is TGTGCCAGCAGTTACTTTGGGACAGGGGACACTGAAGCTTTCTTT.

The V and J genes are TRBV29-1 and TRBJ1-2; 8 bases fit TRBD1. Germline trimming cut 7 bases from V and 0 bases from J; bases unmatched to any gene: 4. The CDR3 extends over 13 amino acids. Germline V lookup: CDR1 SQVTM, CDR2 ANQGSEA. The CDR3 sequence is CSGLQGANYGYTF. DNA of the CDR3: TGCAGCGGTCTACAGGGGGCTAACTATGGCTACACCTTC.

The CDR3 here is CASSQGTASNQPQHF. CDR3 coding DNA: TGTGCCAGCAGCCAAGGGACAGCCTCCAATCAGCCCCAGCATTTT. This chain uses TRBV14 with TRBJ1-5; D possibly corresponds to TRBD1 (6 bases). Trimming left V 1 base short and J 3 bases short, with 10 bases between. This CDR3 contains 15 residues. CDR1 SGHDN and CDR2 FVKESK come from the germline V gene.

CDR3 loop: CASSDGTGSGYTF. The DNA of the CDR3 is TGTGCCAGCAGCGATGGGACAGGGAGCGGCTACACCTTC. The rearrangement links TRBV2 to TRBJ1-2; 9 bases map to TRBD1. The CDR3 is 13 residues long. Trimming removed 6 bases from V and 8 bases from J; junction bases left unmatched: 7. CDR1 and CDR2 (germline): SNHLY, FYNNEI.

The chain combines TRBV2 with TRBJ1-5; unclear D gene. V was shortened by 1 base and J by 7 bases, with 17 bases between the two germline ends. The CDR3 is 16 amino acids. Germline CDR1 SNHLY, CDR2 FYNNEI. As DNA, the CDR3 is TGTGCCAGCAGTGAAGGACCTCGACCCGGGGTCCAGCCCCAGCATTTT. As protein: CASSEGPRPGVQPQHF. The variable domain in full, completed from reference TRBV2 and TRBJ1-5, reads EPEVTQTPSHQVTQMGQEVILRCVPISNHLYFYWYRQILGQKVEFLVSFYNNEISEKSEIFDDQFSVERPDGSNFTLKIRSTKLEDSAMYFCASSEGPRPGVQPQHFGDGTRLSIL.

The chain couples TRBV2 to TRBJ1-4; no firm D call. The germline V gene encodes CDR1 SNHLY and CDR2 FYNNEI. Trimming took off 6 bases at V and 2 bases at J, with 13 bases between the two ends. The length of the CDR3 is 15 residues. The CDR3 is CASRENGGTNEKLFF. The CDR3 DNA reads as TGTGCCAGCAGGGAGAACGGTGGGACTAATGAAAAACTGTTTTTT.

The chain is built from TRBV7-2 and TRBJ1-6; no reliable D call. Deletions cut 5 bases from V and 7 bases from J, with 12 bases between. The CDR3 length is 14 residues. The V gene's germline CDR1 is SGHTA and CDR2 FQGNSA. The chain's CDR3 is CASSPQVSNSPLHF. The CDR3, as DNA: TGTGCCAGCAGCCCACAAGTATCAAATTCACCCCTCCACTTT.

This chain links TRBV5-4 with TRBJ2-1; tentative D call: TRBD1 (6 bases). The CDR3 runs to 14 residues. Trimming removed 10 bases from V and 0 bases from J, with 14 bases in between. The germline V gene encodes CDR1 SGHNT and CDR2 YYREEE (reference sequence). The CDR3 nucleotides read TGTGCCGTCTTCAGGGGAAACTCCTACAATGAGCAGTTCTTC. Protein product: CAVFRGNSYNEQFF. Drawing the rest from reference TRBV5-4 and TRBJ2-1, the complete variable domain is ETGVTQSPTHLIKTRGQQVTLRCSSQSGHNTVSWYQQALGQGPQFIFQYYREEENGRGNFPPRFSGLQFPNYSSELNVNALELDDSALYLCAVFRGNSYNEQFFGPGTRLTVL.

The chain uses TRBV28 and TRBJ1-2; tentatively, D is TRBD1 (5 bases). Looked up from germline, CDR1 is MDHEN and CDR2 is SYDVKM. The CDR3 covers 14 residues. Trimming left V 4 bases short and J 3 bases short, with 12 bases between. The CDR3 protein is CASSSIRVDYGYTF. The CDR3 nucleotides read TGTGCCAGCAGTTCAATCAGGGTGGACTATGGCTACACCTTC.

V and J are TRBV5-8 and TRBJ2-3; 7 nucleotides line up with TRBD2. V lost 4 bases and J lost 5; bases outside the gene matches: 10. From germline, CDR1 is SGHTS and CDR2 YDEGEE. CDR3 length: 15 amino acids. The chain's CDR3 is CASSPQRGGEDTQYF. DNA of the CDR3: TGTGCCAGCAGCCCCCAGCGGGGAGGGGAAGATACGCAGTATTTT.

CDR3: CASSEGWGQSPYEQYF. DNA of the CDR3: TGTGCCAGCAGTGAAGGTTGGGGACAGAGTCCCTACGAGCAGTACTTC. V and J are TRBV6-1 and TRBJ2-7; TRBD1 aligns across 7 bases. The CDR3 sequence is 16 residues long. Germline CDR1 MNHNS, CDR2 SASEGT. J gave up 2 bases and V 1 base, and 8 bases lay outside the gene matches.

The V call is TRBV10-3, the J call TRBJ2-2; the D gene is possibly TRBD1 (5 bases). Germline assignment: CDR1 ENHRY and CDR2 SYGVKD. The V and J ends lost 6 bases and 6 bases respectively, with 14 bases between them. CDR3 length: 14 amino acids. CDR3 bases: TGTGCCATCAGACAGACCCAAGGGGCCGGGGAGCTGTTTTTT. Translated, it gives CAIRQTQGAGELFF.

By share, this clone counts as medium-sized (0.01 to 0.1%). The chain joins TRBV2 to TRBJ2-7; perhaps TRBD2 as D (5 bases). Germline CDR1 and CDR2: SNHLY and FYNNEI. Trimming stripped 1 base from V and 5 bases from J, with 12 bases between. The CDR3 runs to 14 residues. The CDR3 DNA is TGTGCCAGCAGTGAAGTCAACTTGAGGGACGAGCAGTACTTC. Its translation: CASSEVNLRDEQYF.

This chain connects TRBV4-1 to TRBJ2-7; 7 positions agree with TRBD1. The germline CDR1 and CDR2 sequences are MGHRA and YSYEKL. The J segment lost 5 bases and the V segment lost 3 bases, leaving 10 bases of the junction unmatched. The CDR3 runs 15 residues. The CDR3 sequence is CASSHPTGWANEQYF. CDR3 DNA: TGCGCCAGCAGCCACCCGACAGGGTGGGCCAACGAGCAGTACTTC.

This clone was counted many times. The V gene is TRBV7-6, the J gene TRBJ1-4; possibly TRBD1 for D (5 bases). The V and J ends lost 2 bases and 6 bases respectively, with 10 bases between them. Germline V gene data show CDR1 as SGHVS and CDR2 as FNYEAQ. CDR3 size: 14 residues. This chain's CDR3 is CASSLRQTDEKLFF. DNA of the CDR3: TGTGCCAGCAGCTTAAGACAGACCGATGAAAAACTGTTTTTT.

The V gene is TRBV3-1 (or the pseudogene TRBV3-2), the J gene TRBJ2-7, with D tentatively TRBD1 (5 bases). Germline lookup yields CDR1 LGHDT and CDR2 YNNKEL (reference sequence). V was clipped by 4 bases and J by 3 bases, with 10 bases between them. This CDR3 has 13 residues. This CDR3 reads CASSRTNDYEQYF. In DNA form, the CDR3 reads TGTGCCAGCAGCCGGACAAACGACTACGAGCAGTACTTC.

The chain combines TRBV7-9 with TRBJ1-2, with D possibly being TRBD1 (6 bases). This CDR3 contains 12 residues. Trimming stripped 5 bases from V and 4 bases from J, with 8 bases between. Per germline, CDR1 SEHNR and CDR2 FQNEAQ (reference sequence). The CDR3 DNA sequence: TGTGCCAGCAGCCGGGACATCTATGGCTACACCTTC. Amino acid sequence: CASSRDIYGYTF.

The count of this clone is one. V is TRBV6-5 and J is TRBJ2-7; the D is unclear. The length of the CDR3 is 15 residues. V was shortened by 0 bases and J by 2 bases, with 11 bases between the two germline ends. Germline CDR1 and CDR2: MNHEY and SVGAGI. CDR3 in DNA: TGTGCCAGCAGTTACTCGACGGCCCTTCCCTACGAGCAGTACTTC. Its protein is CASSYSTALPYEQYF.